This T cell receptor (beta chain) was captured in a study of OX40 agonist ivuxolimab in advanced cancers. Background on the study: Patients were dosed with the agonistic anti-OX40 (CD134) antibody ivuxolimab.

The repertoire was sequenced with immunoSEQ multiplex PCR; TCRdb's copy has only in-frame clones and lacks some. The table includes roughly 12,000 clones, about 81% detected once. No patient had autoimmune disease or received systemic immunosuppression. The V end lost 3 bases, the J end lost 3 bases, and 14 bases lay between the germline ends. Per the germline V gene, CDR1 is MGHRA and CDR2 is YSYEKL. This CDR3 region has 15 residues. As to this clone: Its cognate antigen is unknown.

Study observations and caveats: At 0.1 to 3.0 mg/kg, clonal expansion of CD4+ and CD8+ blood T cells had occurred by week 6. Low levels of normalized T-cell clonal expansion also appeared in some nonresponders.

The origin of this receptor is an adult with an advanced solid tumor such as melanoma, head and neck, liver or kidney cancer. Sequenced here: CD4+ or CD8+ T cells sorted from blood, sampled in a trial of the OX40 agonist ivuxolimab. The chain combines TRBV4-1 with TRBJ2-5; no clear D gene. The CDR3 sequence: CASSHLDGAKETQYF. The CDR3 DNA reads as TGCGCCAGCAGCCATCTGGACGGAGCAAAAGAGACCCAGTACTTC.